This TCR beta chain was observed in a study of blood T cells in healthy people across ages. Background on the study: About one barcoded beta molecule was captured per two T cells (by template switching).

The authors isolated at least 6 million PBMCs per sample. V shed 6 bases and J shed 7 bases, with 16 bases lying between them. This CDR3 has 13 residues. Germline V gene lookup returns CDR1 DFQATT and CDR2 SNEGSKA (reference sequence). A sample-barcoded 5' primer and a J-beta primer mix were used in a second PCR of roughly 6 to 11 cycles. TCRdb called the 5' RACE reads again in MiXCR, with one record for every CDR3 protein. The sample has around 1.5 million distinct CDR3 sequences, roughly 45% seen once. The sample comprised blood. The source of this sequence is a woman aged 18-29 years in good health. V usage is TRBV20-1 and J usage is TRBJ1-5; TRBD1 is a possible D gene (6 bases). The chain's CDR3 is CSARGGAGQPQHF. The CDR3 nucleotides are TGCAGTGCCCGGGGGGGGGCAGGACAGCCCCAGCATTTT.